This TCR beta chain was obtained from a study of CD8+CD57+ T cells in acquired aplastic anemia. Study as a whole: Quantities of DNA derived from sorted CD4+ and CD8+ cells averaged 3.2 ug.

TCR beta VDJ and CDR3 were profiled, and genomic DNA was the template. TCRdb recomputed calls from the reads with MiXCR, one row per CDR3 protein. The table records approximately 130,000 distinct CDR3 sequences, about two fifths of them present only once. The study, taken as a whole, reports: Sharing between patients and controls was observed for twenty-nine CD8+ CDR3 sequences. In CD8+ cells, Simpson's diversity showed no significant difference between patients and controls.

This clonotype has ten or more counts. Its antigen is unidentified. Previously, flow cytometry had revealed CD8+CD57+ cell expansion in the patients chosen for sequencing. At the time of blood sampling, patients had not yet received any therapy. The J segment lost 1 base and the V segment lost 8 bases, leaving 7 bases of the junction unmatched. In germline, CDR1 is SEHNR, CDR2 FQNEAQ (reference sequence). This CDR3 spans 15 amino acids. The TCR originated in a human donor with aplastic anemia. The chain carries TRBV7-9 and TRBJ2-5; 10 positions match TRBD2. The specimen sequenced was sorted CD4+, CD8+, or CD8+CD57+ T cells (not recorded which) from PBMCs. For the CDR3, the DNA is TGTGCCAGCCTCACTAGCGGGGCGCTCCAAGAGACCCAGTACTTC. Residues: CASLTSGALQETQYF.